The 19 T cell receptor beta chains below come from one sample, sequenced in a study of regulatory T cells in long-lasting Graves disease. As to time point: newly diagnosed GD, antithyroid drugs for less than 3 months. With RNA extracted from PBMCs as input, the TCR library was made. Relying on iRepertoire HTBI primers and Arm-PCR of CDR3 regions, the team built TCR beta libraries. TCRdb used MiXCR to reprocess the multiplex PCR reads, holding one entry per CDR3 protein. This table holds a few hundred thousand distinct CDR3 sequences, approximately 15% found once. The data also belong to a second study, concerning T cells in Graves' hyperthyroidism and ophthalmopathy.

The material was peripheral blood mononuclear cells (PBMCs), obtained at new diagnosis, from a patient treated with antithyroid drugs. The receptors shown here come from a woman aged 45-59 years with Graves disease.

This clonotype was recorded many times. V is TRBV12-3 or TRBV12-4 and J is TRBJ2-3, with TRBD2 matching over 8 bases. The CDR3 has 14 amino acids. After removal of 6 bases from V and 4 bases from J, the junction contained 6 bases not matched to a gene. CDR3 loop: CASRTTSGSDTQYF. DNA for the CDR3: TGTGCCAGCAGGACCACTAGCGGCTCAGATACGCAGTATTTT.

This clonotype was detected a few times. The chain is built from TRBV5-1 and TRBJ2-5, with 13 bases fitting TRBD2. Germline assignment: CDR1 SGHRS and CDR2 YFSETQ. V was clipped by 7 bases and J by 1 base; unmatched bases: 19. The length of the CDR3 is 20 residues. In DNA, the CDR3 is TGCGCCAGCTGCCTGACGGACAGGGGACTAGCGGGACGAGCCCAAGAGACCCAGTACTTC. Protein: CASCLTDRGLAGRAQETQYF.

As DNA, the CDR3 is TGTGCCAGCAGCCAAGAGGGTTCAGGGGGACTAGCCAAAAACATTCAGTACTTC. This encodes CASSQEGSGGLAKNIQYF. The V gene is TRBV2, the J gene TRBJ2-4; weak D call: TRBD1 (7 bases). Germline lookup yields CDR1 SNHLY and CDR2 FYNNEI. With 6 bases removed from V and 0 bases from J, the gap between germline ends came to 21 bases. The length of the CDR3 is 18 residues.

This clonotype has a handful of counts. The chain recombines TRBV5-1 with TRBJ2-2; D possibly matches TRBD1 or TRBD2 (5 bases each). The V end lost 6 bases, the J end lost 0 bases, and 12 bases lay between the germline ends. CDR1 SGHRS and CDR2 YFSETQ come from the germline V gene. This CDR3 comprises 15 residues. CDR3 amino acids: CASTPGPTNTGELFF. In DNA, the CDR3 is TGCGCCAGCACCCCGGGACCTACGAACACCGGGGAGCTGTTTTTT.

This clonotype has ten or more counts. The chain carries TRBV18 and TRBJ2-3; a possible D gene is TRBD2 (5 bases). Germline V gene lookup returns CDR1 KGHSH and CDR2 LQKENI. The CDR3 sequence is 14 residues long. Trimming pared 2 bases from V and 0 bases from J, leaving 6 bases between. The CDR3 coding sequence is TGTGCCAGCTCACCAGGAGGAAGCACAGATACGCAGTATTTT. It translates to CASSPGGSTDTQYF.

About this clonotype: A junction end diverges from the germline sequence, so it may reflect a read error. The chain employs TRBV10-3 and TRBJ2-7; weak D call: TRBD2 (6 bases). CDR1 is ENHRY and CDR2 is SYGVKD in the germline V gene. There are 13 residues in the CDR3. The CDR3 sequence is CAITKGLSDDQYF. The CDR3 nucleotides read TGTGCCATCACCAAGGGACTTAGCGACGATCAGTACTTC.

This clonotype has more than one count but fewer than ten. The V and J genes are TRBV20-1 and TRBJ1-6, with TRBD1 identical over 12 bases. Unmatched junction bases numbered 7, after V lost 3 bases and J lost 4 bases. This CDR3 contains 17 residues. CDR1 and CDR2 from the germline V gene are DFQATT and SNEGSKA (reference sequence). The DNA of the CDR3 is TGCAGTGCTAGGGGCGGGACAGGGGGCCTTTATAATTCACCCCTCCACTTT. Translated, it gives CSARGGTGGLYNSPLHF.

The rearrangement links TRBV4-1 to TRBJ2-5, with 12 bases that match TRBD2. This CDR3 has 18 amino acids. V gave up 1 base and J gave up 5 bases; unmatched junction bases: 11. Germline V CDR1 and CDR2: MGHRA, YSYEKL. This CDR3 is CASSQVMRLAGGSETQYF. The CDR3 nucleotides read TGCGCCAGCAGCCAAGTAATGAGGCTAGCGGGAGGGTCGGAGACCCAGTACTTC.

This clonotype was observed once. The chain couples TRBV28 to TRBJ2-7; 11 bases align to TRBD2. V trimming: 5 bases; J trimming: 0 bases; junction bases outside the gene matches: 6. Germline-derived CDR1 and CDR2 are MDHEN and SYDVKM. The CDR3 sequence is 16 residues long. The CDR3 nucleotides are TGTGCCAGCAGTACGACTAGCGGGACGAGCTCCTACGAGCAGTACTTC. It translates to CASSTTSGTSSYEQYF.

A word on this clonotype: An end of the junction differs from the germline gene, which may be a read error. The V call is TRBV5-5, the J call TRBJ1-2; TRBD1 agrees at 10 bases. Germline assignment: CDR1 SGHKS and CDR2 YYEKEE (reference sequence). The CDR3 totals 16 residues. The CDR3 protein is CASSRLPGTGEDGYTF. The CDR3 nucleotides read TGCGCCAGCAGCAGACTACCCGGGACAGGGGAGGACGGCTACACCTTC.

The chain joins TRBV7-9 to TRBJ1-2, with D possibly TRBD1 on 5 matching bases. The V and J ends lost 3 bases and 4 bases respectively, with 15 bases between them. The CDR3 length is 15 residues. Germline CDR1 SEHNR, CDR2 FQNEAQ (reference sequence). CDR3: CASSLAGSGAYGYTF. The CDR3 DNA reads TGTGCCAGCAGCTTGGCAGGGAGTGGGGCCTATGGCTACACCTTC.

In its sample, this clonotype was seen many times. This chain joins TRBV13 and TRBJ2-7; 8 bases are a match to TRBD2. Germline trimming cut 5 bases from V and 7 bases from J; bases unmatched to any gene: 7. Germline CDR1 and CDR2: PRHDT and FYEKMQ (reference sequence). The CDR3 spans 13 residues. CDR3 in DNA: TGTGCCAGCAGCCCAGGACTAGCTATAGAGCAGTACTTC. It codes for CASSPGLAIEQYF.

This clonotype was recorded at least ten times. The chain carries TRBV12-3 or TRBV12-4 and TRBJ2-3; 7 bases align to TRBD1. This CDR3 is built from 12 residues. V shed 6 bases and J 4 bases; nucleotides not matched to a gene: 1. The CDR3 coding sequence is TGTGCCAGCAGGCAGGGGGCAGATACGCAGTATTTT. This codes for CASRQGADTQYF.

The V and J genes are TRBV19 and TRBJ1-5; D call uncertain. The V and J ends lost 4 bases and 6 bases respectively, with 10 bases between them. CDR3 length: 13 amino acids. Germline V gene lookup returns CDR1 LNHDA and CDR2 SQIVND (reference sequence). The CDR3 spells CASSTSKGQPQHF. In DNA form, the CDR3 reads TGTGCCAGTAGTACCTCCAAGGGTCAGCCCCAGCATTTT.

V gene TRBV15 combines with J gene TRBJ2-2, with 14 positions matching TRBD2. The CDR3 runs to 18 residues. Germline lookup yields CDR1 LNHNV and CDR2 YYDKDF (reference sequence). V gave up 0 bases and J gave up 7 bases; unmatched junction bases: 7. CDR3 amino acids: CATSRDRGLAGVNGELFF. The CDR3 DNA is TGTGCCACCAGCAGAGATCGGGGACTAGCGGGAGTAAACGGGGAGCTGTTTTTT.

CDR3 amino acids: CSAPRLAGLTTDTQYF. CDR3 DNA sequence: TGCAGTGCTCCACGGCTAGCGGGATTAACCACAGATACGCAGTATTTT. The chain carries TRBV20-1 and TRBJ2-3, with TRBD2 identical over 9 bases. Trimming at V came to 5 bases and at J to 2 bases, leaving 11 bases not matched to a gene. The CDR3 loop spans 16 amino acids. Looked up from germline, CDR1 is DFQATT and CDR2 is SNEGSKA (reference sequence).

This clonotype was recorded at least ten times. The chain joins TRBV20-1 to TRBJ2-1; 11 bases are shared with TRBD2. Looked up from germline, CDR1 is DFQATT and CDR2 is SNEGSKA (reference sequence). Trimming cost V 5 bases and J 10 bases; bases outside gene matches: 13. The CDR3 runs 15 residues. The CDR3 DNA sequence: TGCAGTGCTCCCCGACCGGGACTAGCGGACTCCGAGCAGTTCTTC. Protein product: CSAPRPGLADSEQFF.

Ten or more counts support this clonotype. V gene TRBV28 combines with J gene TRBJ2-7; 8 bases are a match to TRBD2. The germline V gene encodes CDR1 MDHEN and CDR2 SYDVKM. CDR3 length: 14 residues. The V and J ends lost 3 bases and 3 bases, in that order; junction bases with no gene match: 4. CDR3 residues: CASSLGGGFYEQYF. In DNA, the CDR3 is TGTGCCAGCAGTTTGGGCGGGGGGTTCTACGAGCAGTACTTC.

A few counts support this clonotype. The chain couples TRBV10-1 to TRBJ2-1, with TRBD2 identical over 14 bases. The germline V gene has CDR1 WNHNN and CDR2 SYGVQD (reference sequence). This CDR3 spans 16 amino acids. The CDR3 is CPQGTSGSFTHNEQFF. CDR3 DNA sequence: TGCCCACAAGGGACTAGCGGGAGTTTCACCCACAATGAGCAGTTCTTC.